The clone carrying this T cell receptor (beta chain) appeared a single time. Its antigen is not identified. The identical CDR3 is also encoded by other nucleotide sequences in the sample. The CDR3 runs 14 residues. Looked up from germline, CDR1 is SEHNR and CDR2 is FQNEAQ (reference sequence). The ends were cut back, 1 base at V and 1 base at J, with 7 bases in the middle. Naive CD8 cells comprised CD45RO-negative, CCR7-positively selected cells, excluding terminally differentiated effector memory CD45RA+ cells. Caucasian adults residing in Nashville, Tennessee made up all the donors. This specimen belongs to a study of shared clonotypes between healthy human individuals. General study findings and limits: Despite large depth, sorted-subset datasets appeared incompletely sequenced.

TCRdb keeps only in-frame clones here, not all; method: immunoSEQ multiplex PCR. This sample has approximately 2,000,000 clones, with around 93% found just once. Source material: naive CD8+ T cells from PBMCs. The genes are TRBV7-9 and TRBJ1-1, with unresolved D. The sequence was collected from a man between 18 and 35 years old in good health. Some clones in this sample may be carry-over from other donors' samples. In DNA, the CDR3 is TGTGCCAGCAGCTTAGGTTCAGGGAACACTGAAGCTTTCTTT. Translated: CASSLGSGNTEAFF. Supplemented by reference TRBV7-9 and TRBJ1-1, the full variable domain reads DTGVSQNPRHKITKRGQNVTFRCDPISEHNRLYWYRQTLGQGPEFLTYFQNEAQLEKSRLLSDRFSAERPKGSFSTLEIQRTEQGDSAMYLCASSLGSGNTEAFFGQGTRLTVV.